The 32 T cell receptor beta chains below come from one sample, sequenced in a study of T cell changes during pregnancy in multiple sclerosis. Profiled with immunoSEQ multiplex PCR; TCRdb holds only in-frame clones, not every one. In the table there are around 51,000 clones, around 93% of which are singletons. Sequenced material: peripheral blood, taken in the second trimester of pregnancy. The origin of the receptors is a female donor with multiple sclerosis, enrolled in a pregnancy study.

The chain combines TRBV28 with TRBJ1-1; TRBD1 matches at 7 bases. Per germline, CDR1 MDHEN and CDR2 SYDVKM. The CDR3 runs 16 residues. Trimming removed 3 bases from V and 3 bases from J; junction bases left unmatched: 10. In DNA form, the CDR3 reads TGTGCCAGCAGTTTTGGGAGCCATCAGGGGGACACTGAAGCTTTCTTT. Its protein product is CASSFGSHQGDTEAFF.

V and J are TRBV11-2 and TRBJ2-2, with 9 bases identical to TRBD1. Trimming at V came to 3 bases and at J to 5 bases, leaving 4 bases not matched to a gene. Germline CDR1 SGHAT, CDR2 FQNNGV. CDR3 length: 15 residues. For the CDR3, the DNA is TGTGCCAGCAGCTTCGGGGACAGGGCTACCGGGGAGCTGTTTTTT. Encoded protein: CASSFGDRATGELFF. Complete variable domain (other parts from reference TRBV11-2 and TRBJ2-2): EAGVAQSPRYKIIEKRQSVAFWCNPISGHATLYWYQQILGQGPKLLIQFQNNGVVDDSQLPKDRFSAERLKGVDSTLKIQPAKLEDSAVYLCASSFGDRATGELFFGEGSRLTVL.

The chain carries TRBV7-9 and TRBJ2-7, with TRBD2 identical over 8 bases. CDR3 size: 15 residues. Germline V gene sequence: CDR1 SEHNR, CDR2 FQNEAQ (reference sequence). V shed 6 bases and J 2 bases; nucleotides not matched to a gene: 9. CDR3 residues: CASSPVSGGTYEQYF. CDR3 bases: TGTGCCAGCAGTCCAGTGTCGGGGGGGACCTACGAGCAGTACTTC.

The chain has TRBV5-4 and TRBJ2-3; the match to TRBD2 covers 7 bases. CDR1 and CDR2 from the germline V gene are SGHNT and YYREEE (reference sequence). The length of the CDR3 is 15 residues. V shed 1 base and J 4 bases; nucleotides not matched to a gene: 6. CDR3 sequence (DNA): TGTGCCAGCAGCTTGCCTGGACTAGTTTCAGATACGCAGTATTTT. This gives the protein CASSLPGLVSDTQYF.

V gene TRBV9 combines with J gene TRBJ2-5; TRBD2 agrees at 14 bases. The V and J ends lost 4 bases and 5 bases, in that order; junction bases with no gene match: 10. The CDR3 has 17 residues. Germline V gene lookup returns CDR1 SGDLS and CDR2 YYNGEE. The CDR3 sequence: CASSPRLAGGLMETQYF. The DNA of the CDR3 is TGTGCCAGCAGCCCCCGACTAGCGGGAGGGCTCATGGAGACCCAGTACTTC.

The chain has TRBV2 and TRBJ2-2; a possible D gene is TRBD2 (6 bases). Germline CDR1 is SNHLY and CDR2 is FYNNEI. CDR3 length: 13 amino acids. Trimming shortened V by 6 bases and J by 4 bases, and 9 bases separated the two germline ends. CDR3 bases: TGTGCCAGCAGGCACGGGGGCACCGGGGAGCTGTTTTTT. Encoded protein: CASRHGGTGELFF.

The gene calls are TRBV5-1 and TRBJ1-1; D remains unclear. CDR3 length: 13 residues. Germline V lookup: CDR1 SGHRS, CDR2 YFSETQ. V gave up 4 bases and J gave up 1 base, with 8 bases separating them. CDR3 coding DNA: TGCGCCAGCAGCCCCCTCTCGAACACTGAAGCTTTCTTT. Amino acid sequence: CASSPLSNTEAFF.

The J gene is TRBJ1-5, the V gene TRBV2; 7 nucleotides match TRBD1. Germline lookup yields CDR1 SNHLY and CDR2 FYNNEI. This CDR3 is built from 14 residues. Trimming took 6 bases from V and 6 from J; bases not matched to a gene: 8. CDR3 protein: CASRPEGAVQPQHF. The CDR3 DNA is TGTGCCAGCAGACCCGAGGGGGCGGTTCAGCCCCAGCATTTT. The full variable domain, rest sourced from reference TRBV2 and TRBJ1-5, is EPEVTQTPSHQVTQMGQEVILRCVPISNHLYFYWYRQILGQKVEFLVSFYNNEISEKSEIFDDQFSVERPDGSNFTLKIRSTKLEDSAMYFCASRPEGAVQPQHFGDGTRLSIL.

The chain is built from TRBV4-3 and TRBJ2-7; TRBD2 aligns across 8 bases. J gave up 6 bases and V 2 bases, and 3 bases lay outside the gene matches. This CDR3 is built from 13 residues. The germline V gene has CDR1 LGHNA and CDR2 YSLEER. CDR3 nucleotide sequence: TGCGCCAGCAGCCAAAGGACTAGCCTCGAGCAGTACTTC. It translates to CASSQRTSLEQYF.

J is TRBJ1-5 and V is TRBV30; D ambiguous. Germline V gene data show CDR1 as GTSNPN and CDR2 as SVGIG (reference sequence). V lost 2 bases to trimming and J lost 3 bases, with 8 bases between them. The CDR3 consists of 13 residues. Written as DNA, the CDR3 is TGTGCCTGGAGTCAACAATCCAATCAGCCCCAGCATTTT. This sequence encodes CAWSQQSNQPQHF.

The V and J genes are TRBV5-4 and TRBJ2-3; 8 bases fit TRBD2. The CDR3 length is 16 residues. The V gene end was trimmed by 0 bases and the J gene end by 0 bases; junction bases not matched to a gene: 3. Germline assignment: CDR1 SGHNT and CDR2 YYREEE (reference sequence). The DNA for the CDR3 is TGTGCCAGCAGCTTGGAACTAGCGGACAGCACAGATACGCAGTATTTT. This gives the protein CASSLELADSTDTQYF.

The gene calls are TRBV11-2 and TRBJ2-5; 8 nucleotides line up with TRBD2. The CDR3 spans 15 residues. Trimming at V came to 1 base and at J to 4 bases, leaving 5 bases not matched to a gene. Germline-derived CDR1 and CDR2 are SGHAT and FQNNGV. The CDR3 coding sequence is TGTGCCAGCAGCTTAGCCCTGACTAGCGTAGAGACCCAGTACTTC. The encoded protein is CASSLALTSVETQYF.

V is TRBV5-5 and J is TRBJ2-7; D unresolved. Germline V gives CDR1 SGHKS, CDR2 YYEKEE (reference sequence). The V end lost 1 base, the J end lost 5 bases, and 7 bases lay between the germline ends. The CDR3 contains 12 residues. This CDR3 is CASSLLPHEQYF. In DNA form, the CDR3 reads TGTGCCAGCAGCTTGCTCCCCCACGAGCAGTACTTC.

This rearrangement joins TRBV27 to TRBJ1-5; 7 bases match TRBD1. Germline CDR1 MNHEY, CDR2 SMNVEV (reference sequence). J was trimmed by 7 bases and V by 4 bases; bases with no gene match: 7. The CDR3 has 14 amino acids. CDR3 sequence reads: CASSWTGLGQPQHF. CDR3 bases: TGTGCCAGCAGTTGGACAGGCTTGGGGCAGCCCCAGCATTTT.

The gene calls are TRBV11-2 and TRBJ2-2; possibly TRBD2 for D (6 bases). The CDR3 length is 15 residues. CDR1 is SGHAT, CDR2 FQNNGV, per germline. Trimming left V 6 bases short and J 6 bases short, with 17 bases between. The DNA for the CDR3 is TGTGCCAGCAGTCCACGAGCGGGCAGACCCGGGGAGCTGTTTTTT. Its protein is CASSPRAGRPGELFF.

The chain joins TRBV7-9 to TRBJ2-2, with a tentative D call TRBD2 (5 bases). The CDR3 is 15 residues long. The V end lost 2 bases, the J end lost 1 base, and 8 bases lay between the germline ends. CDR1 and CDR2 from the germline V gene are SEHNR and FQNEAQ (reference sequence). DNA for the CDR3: TGTGCCAGCAGCTTATCCCGGGGGAACACCGGGGAGCTGTTTTTT. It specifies CASSLSRGNTGELFF. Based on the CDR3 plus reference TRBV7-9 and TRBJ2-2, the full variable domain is DTGVSQNPRHKITKRGQNVTFRCDPISEHNRLYWYRQTLGQGPEFLTYFQNEAQLEKSRLLSDRFSAERPKGSFSTLEIQRTEQGDSAMYLCASSLSRGNTGELFFGEGSRLTVL.

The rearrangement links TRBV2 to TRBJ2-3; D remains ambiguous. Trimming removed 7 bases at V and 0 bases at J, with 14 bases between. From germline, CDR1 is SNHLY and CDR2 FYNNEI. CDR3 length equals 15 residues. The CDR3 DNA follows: TGTGCCAGCACCCTGATCATGAGTAGCACAGATACGCAGTATTTT. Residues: CASTLIMSSTDTQYF.

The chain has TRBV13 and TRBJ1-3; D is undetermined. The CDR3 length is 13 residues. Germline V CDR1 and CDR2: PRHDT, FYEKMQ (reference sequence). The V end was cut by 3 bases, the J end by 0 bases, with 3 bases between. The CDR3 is CASSLYSGNTIYF. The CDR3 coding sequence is TGTGCCAGCAGCTTGTACTCTGGAAACACCATATATTTT.

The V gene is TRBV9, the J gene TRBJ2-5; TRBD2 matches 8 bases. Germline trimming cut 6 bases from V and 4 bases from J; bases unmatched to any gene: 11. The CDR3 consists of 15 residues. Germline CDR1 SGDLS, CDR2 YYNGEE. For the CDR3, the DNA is TGTGCCAGCACCCCGGGGGGGGGAAGGGTAGAGACCCAGTACTTC. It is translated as CASTPGGGRVETQYF.

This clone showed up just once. The chain's CDR3 is CASSLRAGGRYEQYF. CDR3 coding DNA: TGTGCCAGCAGTTTAAGGGCGGGAGGGCGCTACGAGCAGTACTTC. The J gene is TRBJ2-7, the V gene TRBV27; 9 nucleotides line up with TRBD2. This CDR3 spans 15 amino acids. In germline, CDR1 is MNHEY, CDR2 SMNVEV (reference sequence). With V trimmed by 2 bases and J by 3 bases, 5 bases remained unmatched.

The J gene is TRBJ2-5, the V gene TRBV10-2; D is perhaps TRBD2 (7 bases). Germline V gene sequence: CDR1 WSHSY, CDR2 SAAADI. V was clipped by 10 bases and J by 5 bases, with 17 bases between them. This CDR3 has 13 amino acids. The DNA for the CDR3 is TGCGCCAATCCACCGGGGGGCCTGGAGACCCAGTACTTC. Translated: CANPPGGLETQYF.

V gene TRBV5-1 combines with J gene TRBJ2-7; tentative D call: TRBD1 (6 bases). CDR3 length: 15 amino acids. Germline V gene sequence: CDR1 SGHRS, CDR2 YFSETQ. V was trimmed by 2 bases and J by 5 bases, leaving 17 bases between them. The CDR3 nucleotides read TGCGCCAGCAGCTTCGAGGGGCAGGGGTTCAACGAGCAGTACTTC. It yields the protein CASSFEGQGFNEQYF.

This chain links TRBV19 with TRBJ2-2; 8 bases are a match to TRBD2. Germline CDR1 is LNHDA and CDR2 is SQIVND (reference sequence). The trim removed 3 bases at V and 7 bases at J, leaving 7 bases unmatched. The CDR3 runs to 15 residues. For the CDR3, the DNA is TGTGCCAGTAGTATTACTAGCGGTGTGGGCGGGGAGCTGTTTTTT. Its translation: CASSITSGVGGELFF.

CDR3 sequence: CASSFYGQSGNTIYF. As DNA, the CDR3 is TGTGCCAGCAGCTTCTACGGACAGTCTGGAAACACCATATATTTT. The rearrangement links TRBV7-9 to TRBJ1-3; weak D call: TRBD1 (6 bases). V was pared by 3 bases and J by 1 base, with 10 bases between. Per germline, CDR1 SEHNR and CDR2 FQNEAQ (reference sequence). The CDR3 is 15 amino acids.

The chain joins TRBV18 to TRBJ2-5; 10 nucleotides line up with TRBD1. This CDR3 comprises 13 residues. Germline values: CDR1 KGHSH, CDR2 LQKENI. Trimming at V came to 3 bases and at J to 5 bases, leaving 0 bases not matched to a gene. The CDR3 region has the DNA TGTGCCAGCTCACCGGGACAGGGGGAGACCCAGTACTTC. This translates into CASSPGQGETQYF.

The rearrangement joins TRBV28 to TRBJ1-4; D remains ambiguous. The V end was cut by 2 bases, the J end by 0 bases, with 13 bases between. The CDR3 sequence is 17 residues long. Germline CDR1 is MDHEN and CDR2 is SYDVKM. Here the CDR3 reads CASSLLEEAATNEKLFF. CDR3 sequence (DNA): TGTGCCAGCAGTTTACTTGAAGAAGCTGCAACTAATGAAAAACTGTTTTTT.

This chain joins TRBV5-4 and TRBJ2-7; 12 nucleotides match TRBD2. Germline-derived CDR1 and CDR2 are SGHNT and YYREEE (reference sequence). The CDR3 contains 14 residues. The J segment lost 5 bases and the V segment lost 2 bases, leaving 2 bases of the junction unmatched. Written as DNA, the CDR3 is TGTGCCAGCAGCTTTCTAGCGGGAGGGAACGAGCAGTACTTC. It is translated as CASSFLAGGNEQYF.

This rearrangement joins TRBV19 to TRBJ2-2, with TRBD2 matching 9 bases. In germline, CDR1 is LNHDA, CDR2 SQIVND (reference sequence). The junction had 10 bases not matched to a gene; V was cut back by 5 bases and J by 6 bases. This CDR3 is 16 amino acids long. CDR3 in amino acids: CASSPSTSGLAGELFF. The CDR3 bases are TGTGCCAGTAGTCCCTCGACTAGCGGTTTGGCCGGGGAGCTGTTTTTT.

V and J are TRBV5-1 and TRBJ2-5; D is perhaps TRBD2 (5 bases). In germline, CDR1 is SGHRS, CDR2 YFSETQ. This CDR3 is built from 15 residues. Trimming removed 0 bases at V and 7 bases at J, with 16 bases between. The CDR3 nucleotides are TGCGCCAGCAGCTTGGTAGGGATGGGCGAGGGGACCCAGTACTTC. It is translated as CASSLVGMGEGTQYF.

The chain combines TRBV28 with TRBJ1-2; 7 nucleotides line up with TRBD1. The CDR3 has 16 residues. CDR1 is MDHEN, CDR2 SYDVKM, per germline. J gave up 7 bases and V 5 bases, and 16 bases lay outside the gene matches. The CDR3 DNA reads TGTGCCAGCAGTCGACCGGGACAGCCCAATTTCTCTGGCTACACCTTC. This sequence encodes CASSRPGQPNFSGYTF.

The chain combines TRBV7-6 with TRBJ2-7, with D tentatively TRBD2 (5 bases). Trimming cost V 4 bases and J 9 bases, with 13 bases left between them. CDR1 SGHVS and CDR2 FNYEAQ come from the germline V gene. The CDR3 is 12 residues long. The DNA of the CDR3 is TGTGCCAGCAGCTCCGGACCGGAGGCGCAGTACTTC. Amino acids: CASSSGPEAQYF. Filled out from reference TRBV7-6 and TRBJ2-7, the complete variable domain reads GAGVSQSPRYKVTKRGQDVALRCDPISGHVSLYWYRQALGQGPEFLTYFNYEAQQDKSGLPNDRFSAERPEGSISTLTIQRTEQRDSAMYRCASSSGPEAQYFGPGTRLTVT.

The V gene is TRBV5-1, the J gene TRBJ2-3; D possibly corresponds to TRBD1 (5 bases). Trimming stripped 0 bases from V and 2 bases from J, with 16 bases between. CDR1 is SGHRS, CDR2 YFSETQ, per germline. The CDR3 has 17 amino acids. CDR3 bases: TGCGCCAGCAGCTTGGAGTTAGGGGCTAGGACCACAGATACGCAGTATTTT. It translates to CASSLELGARTTDTQYF.